This note documents a single T cell receptor (beta chain) sequence. No antigen is known for it. Template material for amplifying TCR beta CDR3 regions consisted of RNA transcripts. In the first-round RT-PCR of the TCR CDR3, the HTBI primer set was used. TCRdb itself ran the multiplex PCR reads through MiXCR, one entry per CDR3 protein. Seen here are some 510,000 distinct CDR3 sequences, 46% observed once, and the top ten hold 8% to 8.5%. These data belong to a study of T cells in Graves' hyperthyroidism and ophthalmopathy. Study-level points and caveats: Most thyroid clonotypes with frequency above 0.001 were detected in blood. Before onset, by a median of approximately 6.8 months, the model predicted ophthalmopathy.

Each diagnosis drew on symptoms, thyroxine, TRAb, thyroid ultrasound and orbital computed tomography findings. This receptor was obtained from a woman aged 18-29 years with Graves' hyperthyroidism. Sequencing input: peripheral blood or thyroid tissue (not recorded which).

The CDR3 region has the DNA TGTGCCAGCAGTTCGACAAGGGTGGCCGGGGAGCTGTTTTTT. Encoded protein: CASSSTRVAGELFF. The chain combines TRBV7-8 with TRBJ2-2; D ambiguous. Germline V gene data show CDR1 as SGHVS and CDR2 as FQNEAQ. This CDR3 region has 14 residues. The V end lost 6 bases, the J end lost 6 bases, and 14 bases lay between the germline ends.